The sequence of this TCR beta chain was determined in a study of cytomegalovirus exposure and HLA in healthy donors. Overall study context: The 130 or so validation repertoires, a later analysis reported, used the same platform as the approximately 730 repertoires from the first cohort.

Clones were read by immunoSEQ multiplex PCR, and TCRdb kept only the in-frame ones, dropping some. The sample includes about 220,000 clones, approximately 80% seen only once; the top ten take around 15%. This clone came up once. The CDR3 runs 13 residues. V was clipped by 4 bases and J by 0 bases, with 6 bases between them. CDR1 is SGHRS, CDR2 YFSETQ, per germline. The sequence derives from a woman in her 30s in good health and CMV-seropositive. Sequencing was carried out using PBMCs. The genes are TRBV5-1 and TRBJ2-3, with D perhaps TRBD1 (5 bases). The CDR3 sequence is CASSPGSTDTQYF. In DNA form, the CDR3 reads TGCGCCAGCAGCCCAGGGAGCACAGATACGCAGTATTTT.